A selection of T cell receptor beta chains follows, all from one sample in a study of chemoradiotherapy in HPV16-positive cancers. The data were produced by immunoSEQ multiplex PCR, yet TCRdb's version contains in-frame clones alone and is incomplete. The sample contains 25,000 to 35,000 clones, approximately 88% of which appear only once. The sequences come from blood, collected from a patient who underwent chemoradiotherapy. The receptor set was obtained from a human donor with HPV-associated anogenital cancer. The CDR3 runs from the conserved cysteine through the conserved F or W. The D gene is left open where the match is weak. A clone size is listed for some rows: how often the clone was seen (once, few, many), or a class if it is expanded.

DNA: TGCGCCAGCAGCCCGTATTCTCAGAATAGCGGGACGGGCGTGCAGTTCTTC
CDR3: CASSPYSQNSGTGVQFF
V: TRBV5-1
size: NA
J: TRBJ2-1
D: TRBD2

DNA: TGTGCCAGCAGCCAGGCGGGGGGCGAAGAGACCCAGTACTTC
CDR3: CASSQAGGEETQYF
V: TRBV7-2
size: NA
J: TRBJ2-5
D: TRBD2

DNA: TGTGCCAGCAGTAAAAAAATGAATAGCAATCAGCCCCAGCATTTT
CDR3: CASSKKMNSNQPQHF
V: TRBV6-6
size: NA
J: TRBJ1-5
D: NA

DNA: TGTGCCAGCAGCTTTCGGGTTGGGGCCACCGGGGAGCTGTTTTTT
CDR3: CASSFRVGATGELFF
V: TRBV7-6
size: NA
J: TRBJ2-2
D: NA

DNA: TGTGCCAGCAGCTTCGGAGCTAGCACCGGGGAGCTGTTTTTT
CDR3: CASSFGASTGELFF
V: TRBV5-6
size: NA
J: TRBJ2-2
D: NA

DNA: TGTGCCAGCACCGGTTATGCGGGGATGAACACAAAAGAGACCCAGTACTTC
CDR3: CASTGYAGMNTKETQYF
V: TRBV2
size: NA
J: TRBJ2-5
D: NA

DNA: TGTGCCAGTAGTATGTCTGGCGGCCGTGAAAAACTGTTTTTT
CDR3: CASSMSGGREKLFF
V: TRBV19
size: NA
J: TRBJ1-4
D: NA

DNA: TGTGCCAGCAGTGACCTGGAGGGCTCCGAAGCTTTCTTT
CDR3: CASSDLEGSEAFF
V: TRBV2
size: NA
J: TRBJ1-1
D: NA

DNA: TGTGCCAGCAGCTTGGAGGACAGGGATAATTCACCCCTCCACTTT
CDR3: CASSLEDRDNSPLHF
V: TRBV5-4
size: NA
J: TRBJ1-6
D: TRBD1

DNA: TGTGCCAGCAGCGTGACAGCCTTAGCCAAAAACATTCAGTACTTC
CDR3: CASSVTALAKNIQYF
V: TRBV2
size: NA
J: TRBJ2-4
D: NA

DNA: TGTGCCAGCAGTTCGACAGGGGGCATAAGGGAGACCCAGTACTTC
CDR3: CASSSTGGIRETQYF
V: TRBV27
size: NA
J: TRBJ2-5
D: TRBD1

DNA: TGTGCCAGCTCACTACAGACAGGGTCTGGAAACACCATATATTTT
CDR3: CASSLQTGSGNTIYF
V: TRBV18
size: NA
J: TRBJ1-3
D: TRBD1

DNA: TGCGCCAGCAGCATTAAAGGTCGGGCCTCGAACACTGAAGCTTTCTTT
CDR3: CASSIKGRASNTEAFF
V: TRBV5-1
size: NA
J: TRBJ1-1
D: NA

DNA: TGTGCCAGCAGCGTAGGGAAGACAGATACGCAGTATTTT
CDR3: CASSVGKTDTQYF
V: TRBV9
size: once
J: TRBJ2-3
D: NA

DNA: TGTGCCAGCAGCTTAGCCCCCCCGTCCTACGAGCAGTACTTC
CDR3: CASSLAPPSYEQYF
V: TRBV7-8
size: NA
J: TRBJ2-7
D: NA